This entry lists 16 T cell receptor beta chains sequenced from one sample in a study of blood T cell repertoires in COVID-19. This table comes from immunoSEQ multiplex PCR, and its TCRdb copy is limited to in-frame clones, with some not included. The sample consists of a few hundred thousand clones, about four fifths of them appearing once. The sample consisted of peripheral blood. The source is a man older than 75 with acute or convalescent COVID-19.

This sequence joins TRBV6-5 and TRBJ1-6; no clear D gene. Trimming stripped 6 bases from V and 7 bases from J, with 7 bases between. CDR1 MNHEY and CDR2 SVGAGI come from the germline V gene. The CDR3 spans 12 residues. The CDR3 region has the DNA TGTGCCAGCAGCCATTCCAATTCACCCCTCCACTTT. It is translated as CASSHSNSPLHF.

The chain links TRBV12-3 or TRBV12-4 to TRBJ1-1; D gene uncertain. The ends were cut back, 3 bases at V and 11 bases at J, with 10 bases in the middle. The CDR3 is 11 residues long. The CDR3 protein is CASSFGLGAFF. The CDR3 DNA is TGTGCCAGCAGTTTCGGACTGGGGGCTTTCTTT.

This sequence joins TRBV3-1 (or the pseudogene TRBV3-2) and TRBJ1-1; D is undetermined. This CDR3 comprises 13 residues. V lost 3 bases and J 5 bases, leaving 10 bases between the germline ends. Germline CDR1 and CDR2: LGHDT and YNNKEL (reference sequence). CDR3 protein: CASSHLSVTEAFF. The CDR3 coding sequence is TGTGCCAGCAGCCACCTGTCAGTAACTGAAGCTTTCTTT.

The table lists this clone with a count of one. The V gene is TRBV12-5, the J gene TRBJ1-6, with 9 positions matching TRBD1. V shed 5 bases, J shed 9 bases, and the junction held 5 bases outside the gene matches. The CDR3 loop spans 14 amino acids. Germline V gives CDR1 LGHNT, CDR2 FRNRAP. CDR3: CASGLGTGPSPLHF. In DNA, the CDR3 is TGTGCTAGTGGTCTAGGGACAGGGCCTTCACCCCTCCACTTT.

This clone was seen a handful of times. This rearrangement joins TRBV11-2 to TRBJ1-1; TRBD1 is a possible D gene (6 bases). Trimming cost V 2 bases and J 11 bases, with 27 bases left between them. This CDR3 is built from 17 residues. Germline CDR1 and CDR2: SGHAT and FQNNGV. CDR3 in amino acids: CASSLLSVGTLKSGAFF. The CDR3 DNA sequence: TGTGCCAGCAGCTTACTGTCTGTCGGGACATTGAAAAGTGGGGCTTTCTTT.

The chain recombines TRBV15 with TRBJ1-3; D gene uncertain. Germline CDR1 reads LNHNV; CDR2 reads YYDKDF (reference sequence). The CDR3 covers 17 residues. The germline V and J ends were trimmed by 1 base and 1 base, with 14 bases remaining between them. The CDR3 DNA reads TGTGCCACCAGCAGAGGGGCAGCCGTTTTATCTGGAAACACCATATATTTT. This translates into CATSRGAAVLSGNTIYF.

The CDR3 spells CASSLQGPGGGTQYF. Written as DNA, the CDR3 is TGTGCCAGCAGCTTACAGGGGCCTGGAGGAGGGACCCAGTACTTC. The rearrangement uses TRBV7-7 and TRBJ2-5; D may be TRBD1 (6 bases). V lost 2 bases and J lost 7, with 17 bases in between. Germline V gene lookup returns CDR1 SSHAT and CDR2 FNYEAQ (reference sequence). This CDR3 is built from 15 residues. Full variable domain (outside the CDR3, taken from reference TRBV7-7 and TRBJ2-5): GAGVSQSPRYKVTKRGQDVTLRCDPISSHATLYWYQQALGQGPEFLTYFNYEAQPDKSGLPSDRFSAERPEGSISTLTIQRTEQRDSAMYRCASSLQGPGGGTQYFGPGTRLLVL.

CDR3 sequence reads: CASSLRERSGTGELFF. For the CDR3, the DNA is TGTGCCAGCAGCCTCAGGGAGCGTAGCGGCACCGGGGAGCTGTTTTTT. The V call is TRBV7-9, the J call TRBJ2-2; the D gene is possibly TRBD2 (6 bases). The CDR3 has 16 amino acids. Germline V gene lookup returns CDR1 SEHNR and CDR2 FQNEAQ (reference sequence). V shed 5 bases and J shed 4 bases, with 17 bases lying between them.

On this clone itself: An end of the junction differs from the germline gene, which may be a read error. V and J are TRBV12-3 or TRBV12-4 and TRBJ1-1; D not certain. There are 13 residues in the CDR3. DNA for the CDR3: TGTGCCAGCAGTTTGGGCAGGAACTCTGAAGCTTTCTTT. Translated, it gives CASSLGRNSEAFF.

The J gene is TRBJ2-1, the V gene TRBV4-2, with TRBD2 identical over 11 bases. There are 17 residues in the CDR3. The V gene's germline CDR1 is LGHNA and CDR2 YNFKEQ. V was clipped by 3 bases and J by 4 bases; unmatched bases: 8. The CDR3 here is CASSQIAGGTSYNEQFF. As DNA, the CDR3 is TGTGCCAGCAGCCAGATAGCGGGAGGGACGTCATACAATGAGCAGTTCTTC.

This chain's CDR3 is CASSLSVDTEAFF. In DNA form, the CDR3 reads TGTGCCAGCAGCTTGTCGGTGGACACTGAAGCTTTCTTT. The chain uses TRBV7-3 and TRBJ1-1; no reliable D call. This CDR3 has 13 residues. Germline V gene sequence: CDR1 SGHTA, CDR2 FQGTGA. Trimming removed 3 bases from V and 3 bases from J, with 8 bases in between.

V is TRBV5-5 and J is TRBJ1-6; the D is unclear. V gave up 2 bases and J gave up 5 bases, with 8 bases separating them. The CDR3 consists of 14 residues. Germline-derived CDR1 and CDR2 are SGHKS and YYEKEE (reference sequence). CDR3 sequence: CASSFGRDNSPLHF. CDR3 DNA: TGTGCCAGCAGCTTTGGCCGGGATAATTCACCCCTCCACTTT.

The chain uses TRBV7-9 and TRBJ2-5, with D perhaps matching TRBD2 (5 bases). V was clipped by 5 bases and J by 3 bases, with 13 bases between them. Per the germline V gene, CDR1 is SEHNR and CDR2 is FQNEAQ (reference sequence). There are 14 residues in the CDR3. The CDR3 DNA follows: TGTGCCAGCAGCCCTCCGGGATTAAAAGAGACCCAGTACTTC. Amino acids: CASSPPGLKETQYF.

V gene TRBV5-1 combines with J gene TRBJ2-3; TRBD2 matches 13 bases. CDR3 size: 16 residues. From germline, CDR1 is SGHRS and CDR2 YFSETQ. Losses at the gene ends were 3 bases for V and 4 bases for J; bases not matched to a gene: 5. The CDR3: CASSSGLAGEADTQYF. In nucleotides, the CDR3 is TGCGCCAGCAGCTCCGGACTAGCGGGAGAGGCAGATACGCAGTATTTT.

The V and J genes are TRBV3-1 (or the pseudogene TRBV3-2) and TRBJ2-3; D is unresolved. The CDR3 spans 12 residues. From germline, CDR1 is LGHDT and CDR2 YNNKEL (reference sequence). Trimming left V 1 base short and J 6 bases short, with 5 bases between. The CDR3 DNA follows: TGTGCCAGCAGCCAAGCTCCCGATACGCAGTATTTT. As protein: CASSQAPDTQYF.

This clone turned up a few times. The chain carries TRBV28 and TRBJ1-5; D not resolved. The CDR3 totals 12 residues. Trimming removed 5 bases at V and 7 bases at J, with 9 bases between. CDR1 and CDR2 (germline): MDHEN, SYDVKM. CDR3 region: CASSTLGQPQHF. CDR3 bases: TGTGCCAGCAGTACCCTTGGCCAGCCCCAGCATTTT.